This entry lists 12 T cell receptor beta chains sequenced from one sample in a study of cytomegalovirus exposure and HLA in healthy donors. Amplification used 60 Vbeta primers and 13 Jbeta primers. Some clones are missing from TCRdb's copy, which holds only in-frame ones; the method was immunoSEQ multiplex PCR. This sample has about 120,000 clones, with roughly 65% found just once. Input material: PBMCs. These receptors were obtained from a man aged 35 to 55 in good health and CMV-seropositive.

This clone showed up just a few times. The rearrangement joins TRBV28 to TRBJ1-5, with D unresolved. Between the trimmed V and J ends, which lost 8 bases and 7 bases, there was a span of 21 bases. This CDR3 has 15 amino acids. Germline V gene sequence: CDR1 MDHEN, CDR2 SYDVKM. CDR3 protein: CASRTPLGGIQPQHF. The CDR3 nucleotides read TGTGCCAGCCGGACCCCGCTAGGCGGGATCCAGCCCCAGCATTTT.

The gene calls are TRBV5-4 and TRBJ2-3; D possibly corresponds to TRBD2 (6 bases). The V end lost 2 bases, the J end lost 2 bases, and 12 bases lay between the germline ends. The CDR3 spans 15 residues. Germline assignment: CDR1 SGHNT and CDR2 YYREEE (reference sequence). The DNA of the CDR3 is TGTGCCAGCAGCTTAGCGGGCCTACCCACAGATACGCAGTATTTT. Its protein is CASSLAGLPTDTQYF.

CDR3 nucleotide sequence: TGTGCCAGTAGTGGACCGGACAGGGAAGTCGGGGAGCAGTACTTC. Protein product: CASSGPDREVGEQYF. The rearrangement joins TRBV19 to TRBJ2-7; 8 bases match TRBD1. The CDR3 spans 15 residues. In germline, CDR1 is LNHDA, CDR2 SQIVND (reference sequence). J was trimmed by 7 bases and V by 5 bases; bases with no gene match: 13.

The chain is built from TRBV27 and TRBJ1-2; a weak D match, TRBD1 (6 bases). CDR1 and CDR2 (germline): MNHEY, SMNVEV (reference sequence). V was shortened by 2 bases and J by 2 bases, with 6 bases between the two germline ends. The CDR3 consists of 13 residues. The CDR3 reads CASSLQGNYGYTF. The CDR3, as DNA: TGTGCCAGCAGTTTACAGGGGAACTATGGCTACACCTTC.

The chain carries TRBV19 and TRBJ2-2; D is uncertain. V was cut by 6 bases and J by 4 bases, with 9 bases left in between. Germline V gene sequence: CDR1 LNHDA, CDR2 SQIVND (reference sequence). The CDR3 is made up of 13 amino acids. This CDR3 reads CASSDSFTGELFF. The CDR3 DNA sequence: TGTGCCAGTAGCGATAGCTTCACCGGGGAGCTGTTTTTT.

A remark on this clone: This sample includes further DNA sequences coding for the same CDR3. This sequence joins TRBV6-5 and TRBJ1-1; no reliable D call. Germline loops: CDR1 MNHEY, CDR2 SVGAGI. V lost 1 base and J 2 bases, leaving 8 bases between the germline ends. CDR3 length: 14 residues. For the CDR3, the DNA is TGTGCCAGCAGTTACTGGACTGGAAACACTGAAGCTTTCTTT. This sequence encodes CASSYWTGNTEAFF.

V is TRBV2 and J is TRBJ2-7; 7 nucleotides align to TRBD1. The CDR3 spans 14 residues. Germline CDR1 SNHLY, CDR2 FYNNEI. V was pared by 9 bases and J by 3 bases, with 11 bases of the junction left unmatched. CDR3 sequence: CASLNTGENYEQYF. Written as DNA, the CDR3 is TGTGCCAGTCTCAACACAGGGGAAAACTACGAGCAGTACTTC.

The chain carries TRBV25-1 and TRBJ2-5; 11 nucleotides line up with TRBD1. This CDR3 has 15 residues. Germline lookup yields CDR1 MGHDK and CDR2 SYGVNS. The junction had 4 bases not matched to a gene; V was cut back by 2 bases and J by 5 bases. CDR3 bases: TGTGCCAGCAGTGAAGGACAGGGGGCGGGGGAGACCCAGTACTTC. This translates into CASSEGQGAGETQYF.

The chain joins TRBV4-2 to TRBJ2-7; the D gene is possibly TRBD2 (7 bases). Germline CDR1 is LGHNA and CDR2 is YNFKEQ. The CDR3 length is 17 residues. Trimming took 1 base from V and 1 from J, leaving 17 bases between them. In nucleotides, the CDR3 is TGTGCCAGCAGCCAAGGGGTGGGGGGGCGCGTATCCTACGAGCAGTACTTC. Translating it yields CASSQGVGGRVSYEQYF.

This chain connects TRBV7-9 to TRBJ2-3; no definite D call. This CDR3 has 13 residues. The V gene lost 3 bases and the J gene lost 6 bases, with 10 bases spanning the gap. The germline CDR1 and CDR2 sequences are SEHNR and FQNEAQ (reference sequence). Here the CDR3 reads CASSFARVDTQYF. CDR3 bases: TGTGCCAGCAGCTTCGCCCGCGTGGATACGCAGTATTTT.

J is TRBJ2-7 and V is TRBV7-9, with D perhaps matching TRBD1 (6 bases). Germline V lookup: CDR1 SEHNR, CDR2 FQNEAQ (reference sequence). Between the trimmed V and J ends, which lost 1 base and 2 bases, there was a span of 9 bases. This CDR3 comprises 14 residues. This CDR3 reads CASSLGGGTYEQYF. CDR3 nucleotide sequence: TGTGCCAGCAGCTTAGGAGGGGGAACCTACGAGCAGTACTTC.

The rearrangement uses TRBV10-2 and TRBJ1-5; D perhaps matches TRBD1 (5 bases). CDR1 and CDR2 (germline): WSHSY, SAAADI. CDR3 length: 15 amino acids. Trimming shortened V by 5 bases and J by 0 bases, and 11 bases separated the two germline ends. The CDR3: CASSWTSDSNQPQHF. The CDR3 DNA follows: TGCGCCAGCAGTTGGACATCCGATAGCAATCAGCCCCAGCATTTT.